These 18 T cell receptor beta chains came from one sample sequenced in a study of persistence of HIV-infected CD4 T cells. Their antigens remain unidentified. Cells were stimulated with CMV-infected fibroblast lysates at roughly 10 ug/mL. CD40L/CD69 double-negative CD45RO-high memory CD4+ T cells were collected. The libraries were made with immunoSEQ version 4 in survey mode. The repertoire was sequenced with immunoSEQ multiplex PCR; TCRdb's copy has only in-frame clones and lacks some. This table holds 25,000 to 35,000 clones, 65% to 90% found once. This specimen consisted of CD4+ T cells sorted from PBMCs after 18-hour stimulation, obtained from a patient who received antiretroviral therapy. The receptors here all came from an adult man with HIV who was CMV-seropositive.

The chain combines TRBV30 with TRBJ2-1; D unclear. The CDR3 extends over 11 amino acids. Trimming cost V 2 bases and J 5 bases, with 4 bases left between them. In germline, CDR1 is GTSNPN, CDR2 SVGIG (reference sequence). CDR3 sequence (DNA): TGTGCCTGGAGTACCCACAATGAGCAGTTCTTC. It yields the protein CAWSTHNEQFF.

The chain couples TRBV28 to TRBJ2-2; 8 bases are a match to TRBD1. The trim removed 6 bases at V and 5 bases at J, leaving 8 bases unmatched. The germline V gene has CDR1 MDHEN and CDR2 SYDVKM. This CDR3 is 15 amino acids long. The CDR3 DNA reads TGTGCCAGCAGCTCCCTTCAGGGGGCGACCGGGGAGCTGTTTTTT. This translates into CASSSLQGATGELFF.

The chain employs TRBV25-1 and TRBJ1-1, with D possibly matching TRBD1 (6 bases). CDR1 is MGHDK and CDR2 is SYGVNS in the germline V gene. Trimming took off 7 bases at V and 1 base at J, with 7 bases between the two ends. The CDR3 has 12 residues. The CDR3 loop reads CASIRGNTEAFF. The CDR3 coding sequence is TGTGCCAGCATCAGGGGGAACACTGAAGCTTTCTTT.

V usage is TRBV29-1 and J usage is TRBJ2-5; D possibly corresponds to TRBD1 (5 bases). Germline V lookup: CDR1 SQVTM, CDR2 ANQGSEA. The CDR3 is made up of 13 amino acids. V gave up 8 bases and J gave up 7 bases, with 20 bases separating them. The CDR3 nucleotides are TGCAGCTCCTGCCTTGTTAAAACAGGGACCCAGTACTTC. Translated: CSSCLVKTGTQYF.

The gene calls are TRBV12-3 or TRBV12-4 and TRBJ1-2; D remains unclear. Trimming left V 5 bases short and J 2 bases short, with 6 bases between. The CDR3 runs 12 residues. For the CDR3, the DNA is TGTGCCAGCAGTCTCGACAACTATGGCTACACCTTC. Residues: CASSLDNYGYTF.

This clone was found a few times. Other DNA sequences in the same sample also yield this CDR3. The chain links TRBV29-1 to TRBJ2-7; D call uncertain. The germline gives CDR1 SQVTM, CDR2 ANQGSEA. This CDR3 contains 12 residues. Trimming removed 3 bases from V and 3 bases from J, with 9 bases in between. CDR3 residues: CSVEESGYEQYF. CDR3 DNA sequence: TGCAGCGTTGAGGAGTCTGGCTACGAGCAGTACTTC.

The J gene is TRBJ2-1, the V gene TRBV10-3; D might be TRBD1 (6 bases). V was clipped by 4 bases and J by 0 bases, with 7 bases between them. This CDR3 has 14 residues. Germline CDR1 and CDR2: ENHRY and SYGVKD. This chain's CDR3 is CAISAGDSYNEQFF. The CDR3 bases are TGTGCCATCAGTGCAGGGGACTCCTACAATGAGCAGTTCTTC.

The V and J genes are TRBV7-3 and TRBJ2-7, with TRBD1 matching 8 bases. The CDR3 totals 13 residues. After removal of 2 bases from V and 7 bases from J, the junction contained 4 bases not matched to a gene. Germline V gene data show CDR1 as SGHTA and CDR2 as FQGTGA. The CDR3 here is CASSLGRGREQYF. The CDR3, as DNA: TGTGCCAGCAGCTTAGGCAGGGGGCGAGAGCAGTACTTC.

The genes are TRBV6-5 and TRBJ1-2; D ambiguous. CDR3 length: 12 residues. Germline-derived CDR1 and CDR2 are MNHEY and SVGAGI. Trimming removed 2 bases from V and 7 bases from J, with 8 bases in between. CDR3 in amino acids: CASSYTGGGYTF. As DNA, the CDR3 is TGTGCCAGCAGTTACACCGGTGGTGGCTACACCTTC.

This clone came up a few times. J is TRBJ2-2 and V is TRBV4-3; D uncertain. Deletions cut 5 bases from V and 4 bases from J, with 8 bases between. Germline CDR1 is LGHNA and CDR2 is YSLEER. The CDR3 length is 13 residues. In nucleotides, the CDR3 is TGCGCCAGCAGCTCTCTCGGCACCGGGGAGCTGTTTTTT. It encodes CASSSLGTGELFF.

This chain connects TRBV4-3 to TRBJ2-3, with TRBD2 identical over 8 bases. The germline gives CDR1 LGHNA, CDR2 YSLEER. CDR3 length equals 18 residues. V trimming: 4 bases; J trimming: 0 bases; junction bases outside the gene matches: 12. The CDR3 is CASSPRAGASSSTDTQYF. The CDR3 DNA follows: TGCGCCAGCAGCCCGCGAGCGGGGGCAAGCTCTAGCACAGATACGCAGTATTTT.

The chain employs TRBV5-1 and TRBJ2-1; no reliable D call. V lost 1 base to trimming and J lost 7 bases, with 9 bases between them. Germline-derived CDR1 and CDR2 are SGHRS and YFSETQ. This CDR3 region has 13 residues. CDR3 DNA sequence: TGCGCCAGCAGCTTGTTGGCCACGAATGAGCAGTTCTTC. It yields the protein CASSLLATNEQFF.

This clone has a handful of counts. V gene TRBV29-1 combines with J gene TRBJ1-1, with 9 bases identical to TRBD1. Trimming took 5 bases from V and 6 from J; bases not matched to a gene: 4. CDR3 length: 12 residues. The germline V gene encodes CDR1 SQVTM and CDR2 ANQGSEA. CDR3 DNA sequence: TGCAGCGTTAACCGGGACAGGGCTGAAGCTTTCTTT. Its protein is CSVNRDRAEAFF.

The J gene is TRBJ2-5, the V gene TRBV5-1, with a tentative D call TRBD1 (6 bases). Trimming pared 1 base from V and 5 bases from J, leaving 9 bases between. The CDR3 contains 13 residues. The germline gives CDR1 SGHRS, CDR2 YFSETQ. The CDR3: CASSLTGLETQYF. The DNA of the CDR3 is TGCGCCAGCAGCTTGACAGGGCTGGAGACCCAGTACTTC. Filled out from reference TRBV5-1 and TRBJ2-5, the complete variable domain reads KAGVTQTPRYLIKTRGQQVTLSCSPISGHRSVSWYQQTPGQGLQFLFEYFSETQRNKGNFPGRFSGRQFSNSRSEMNVSTLELGDSALYLCASSLTGLETQYFGPGTRLLVL.

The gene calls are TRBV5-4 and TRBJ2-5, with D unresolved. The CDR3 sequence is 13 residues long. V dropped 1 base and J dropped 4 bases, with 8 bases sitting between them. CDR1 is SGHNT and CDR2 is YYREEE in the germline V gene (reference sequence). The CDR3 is CASSLKGPETQYF. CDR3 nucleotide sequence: TGTGCCAGCAGCTTGAAAGGGCCAGAGACCCAGTACTTC.

The DNA for the CDR3 is TGTGCCAGCTCACCCCAGCTCTCGACAGGGATAGGAGAGACCCAGTACTTC. Residues: CASSPQLSTGIGETQYF. This chain links TRBV18 with TRBJ2-5, with 7 bases aligning to TRBD1. Germline V CDR1 and CDR2: KGHSH, LQKENI. After removal of 3 bases from V and 4 bases from J, the junction contained 14 bases not matched to a gene. This CDR3 has 17 amino acids.

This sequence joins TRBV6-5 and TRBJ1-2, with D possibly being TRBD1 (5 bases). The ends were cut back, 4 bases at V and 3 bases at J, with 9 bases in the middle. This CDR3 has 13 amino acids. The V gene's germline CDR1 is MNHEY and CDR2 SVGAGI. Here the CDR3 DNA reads TGTGCCAGCAGTTCGACCAGGGACTATGGCTACACCTTC. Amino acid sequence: CASSSTRDYGYTF.

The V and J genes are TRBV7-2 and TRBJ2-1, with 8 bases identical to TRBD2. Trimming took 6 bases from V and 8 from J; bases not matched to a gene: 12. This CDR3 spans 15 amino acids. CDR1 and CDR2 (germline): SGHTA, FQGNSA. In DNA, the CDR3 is TGTGCCAGCAGTATCGGGGGGGGCAACTGGGATGAGCAGTTCTTC. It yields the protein CASSIGGGNWDEQFF. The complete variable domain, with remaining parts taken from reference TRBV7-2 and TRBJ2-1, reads GAGVSQSPSNKVTEKGKDVELRCDPISGHTALYWYRQSLGQGLEFLIYFQGNSAPDKSGLPSDRFSAERTGGSVSTLTIQRTQQEDSAVYLCASSIGGGNWDEQFFGPGTRLTVL.